This T cell receptor (beta chain) derives from a study of cytomegalovirus exposure and HLA in healthy donors. This clone was detected once. Its target is not known. Amplification used 60 Vbeta primers and 13 Jbeta primers. Sequencing used immunoSEQ multiplex PCR; TCRdb keeps in-frame clones, though not all of them. The sample holds roughly 200,000 clones, approximately 86% seen once. Trimming removed 0 bases at V and 7 bases at J, with 11 bases between. CDR1 and CDR2 (germline): SGDLS, YYNGEE. This CDR3 is built from 13 residues. General study findings and limits: In a later analysis, CMV-associated beta chains were mostly HLA-associated, it appeared. Reported performance of the classifier showed diagnosis of cytomegalovirus status with high specificity and sensitivity. TCR beta V segments were, for the most part, productive about 87% or about 30% of the time in an earlier analysis.

What was sequenced was PBMCs. This receptor was identified in a young woman in good health and CMV-seronegative. The V and J genes are TRBV9 and TRBJ2-7; D is undetermined. As DNA, the CDR3 is TGTGCCAGCAGCGTAGGTCCTGTTCGGGAGCAGTACTTC. Protein: CASSVGPVREQYF.